Each of the 28 T cell receptor beta chains below was sequenced from the same sample in a study of Graves' ophthalmopathy and Graves' hyperthyroidism. The TCR beta CDR3 regions underwent amplification from RNA transcripts. HTBI primers were employed in first-round RT-PCR, then a second-round multiplex PCR followed. One entry per CDR3 protein results from TCRdb running MiXCR on the multiplex PCR reads. The sample lists over a million distinct CDR3 sequences; 36% were seen once. The sample comprised peripheral blood or thyroid tissue (not recorded which). These receptors were collected from an adult man with Graves' hyperthyroidism.

This clonotype was counted only a few times. The chain has TRBV20-1 and TRBJ1-6, with 7 nucleotides matching TRBD1. Germline lookup yields CDR1 DFQATT and CDR2 SNEGSKA (reference sequence). The CDR3 spans 16 residues. J gave up 3 bases and V 2 bases, and 7 bases lay outside the gene matches. The CDR3 protein is CSARQPGQSYNSPLHF. CDR3 bases: TGCAGTGCTAGACAGCCGGGACAGAGCTATAATTCACCCCTCCACTTT.

Worth noting for this clonotype: The junction departs from the called germline gene at one end, perhaps through a read error. This sequence joins TRBV29-1 and TRBJ2-6, with 8 bases identical to TRBD2. Germline-derived CDR1 and CDR2 are SQVTM and ANQGSEA. The CDR3 covers 13 residues. The CDR3 DNA reads as TGCAGCGTTCGCCCGGGGGGGGGCAACGTCCTGACTTTC. As protein: CSVRPGGGNVLTF.

Note on this clonotype: Germline is not matched at one junction end, which may reflect a read error. The CDR3 DNA sequence: TGCAGCGTTGAAGTGACAGCAGATATCCCTGGCTACGCCTTC. Protein sequence: CSVEVTADIPGYAF. The chain is built from TRBV29-1 and TRBJ1-2; tentative D call: TRBD1 (5 bases). The CDR3 is 14 residues long. Germline V gene sequence: CDR1 SQVTM, CDR2 ANQGSEA.

This clonotype was counted a few times. The chain employs TRBV6-5 and TRBJ2-7; 7 nucleotides agree with TRBD1. CDR3 length equals 14 residues. Germline CDR1 is MNHEY and CDR2 is SVGAGI. V shed 6 bases, J shed 3 bases, and the junction held 8 bases outside the gene matches. CDR3 nucleotide sequence: TGTGCCAGCAGCCGACAGGGTTGGGGCTACGAGCAGTACTTC. As protein: CASSRQGWGYEQYF.

The chain has TRBV12-3 or TRBV12-4 and TRBJ2-5; perhaps TRBD2 as D (5 bases). This CDR3 is 14 amino acids long. Trimming left V 6 bases short and J 1 base short, with 12 bases between. DNA for the CDR3: TGTGCCAGCAGCCGAAGGGCGGGCCAAGAGACCCAGTACTTC. Translating it yields CASSRRAGQETQYF.

This clonotype was observed at least ten times. The chain uses TRBV2 and TRBJ1-5; the D gene is possibly TRBD1 (6 bases). The CDR3 is 14 amino acids. The germline V and J ends were trimmed by 7 bases and 4 bases, with 14 bases remaining between them. CDR1 SNHLY and CDR2 FYNNEI come from the germline V gene. DNA of the CDR3: TGTGCCAGCACCAAGGGGGGGGCAAATCAGCCCCAGCATTTT. Translated: CASTKGGANQPQHF.

Many counts were recorded for this clonotype. This sequence joins TRBV14 and TRBJ1-4; D unresolved. V was trimmed by 1 base and J by 6 bases, leaving 12 bases between them. The V gene's germline CDR1 is SGHDN and CDR2 FVKESK. The CDR3 covers 15 residues. Here the CDR3 reads CASSQVIGGYEKLFF. In nucleotides, the CDR3 is TGTGCCAGCAGCCAAGTTATAGGAGGGTATGAAAAACTGTTTTTT.

At least ten counts were recorded for this clonotype. V is TRBV5-1 and J is TRBJ2-7; 7 bases are shared with TRBD1. Unmatched junction bases numbered 10, after V lost 3 bases and J lost 7 bases. This CDR3 is 14 amino acids long. Germline assignment: CDR1 SGHRS and CDR2 YFSETQ. This chain's CDR3 is CASSWNRGSREQYF. CDR3 nucleotides: TGCGCCAGCAGCTGGAACAGGGGAAGTCGGGAGCAGTACTTC. The full variable domain, rest sourced from reference TRBV5-1 and TRBJ2-7, is KAGVTQTPRYLIKTRGQQVTLSCSPISGHRSVSWYQQTPGQGLQFLFEYFSETQRNKGNFPGRFSGRQFSNSRSEMNVSTLELGDSALYLCASSWNRGSREQYFGPGTRLTVT.

This clonotype was seen many times. The chain joins TRBV20-1 to TRBJ1-2; no clear D gene. This CDR3 has 13 residues. V lost 6 bases to trimming and J lost 4 bases, with 15 bases between them. CDR1 DFQATT and CDR2 SNEGSKA come from the germline V gene (reference sequence). The CDR3 protein is CSARRANAYGYTF. In nucleotides, the CDR3 is TGCAGTGCCCGTCGGGCAAACGCCTATGGCTACACCTTC.

At least ten counts were recorded for this clonotype. The gene calls are TRBV25-1 and TRBJ1-6, with D possibly TRBD1 on 6 matching bases. Trimming stripped 7 bases from V and 5 bases from J, with 12 bases between. The CDR3 spans 14 residues. Germline V CDR1 and CDR2: MGHDK, SYGVNS. CDR3 in amino acids: CASTRGANNSPLHF. CDR3 nucleotide sequence: TGTGCCAGCACTCGGGGGGCTAATAATTCACCCCTCCACTTT.

V is TRBV12-3 or TRBV12-4 and J is TRBJ1-2; TRBD1 agrees at 7 bases. Trimming took 8 bases from V and 8 from J; bases not matched to a gene: 14. This CDR3 has 14 residues. CDR3 in DNA: TGTGCCAGCCCACCCCCGGCAGGGGGGGAGGGCTACACCTTC. It is translated as CASPPPAGGEGYTF.

The J gene is TRBJ1-6, the V gene TRBV7-8, with 10 bases aligning to TRBD1. The CDR3 loop spans 15 amino acids. The J segment lost 9 bases and the V segment lost 5 bases, leaving 7 bases of the junction unmatched. In germline, CDR1 is SGHVS, CDR2 FQNEAQ. The CDR3 coding sequence is TGTGCCAGCAGCCAGGGACAGGGGAACTTTTCACCCCTCCACTTT. It encodes CASSQGQGNFSPLHF.

CDR3: CASSLEWGSYEQYF. For the CDR3, the DNA is TGTGCCAGCAGCTTGGAATGGGGTTCCTACGAGCAGTACTTC. V usage is TRBV5-5 and J usage is TRBJ2-7, with D hard to call. Germline V gives CDR1 SGHKS, CDR2 YYEKEE (reference sequence). The CDR3 is 14 residues long. V was trimmed by 0 bases and J by 1 base, leaving 8 bases between them.

This clonotype has just a few counts. This chain uses TRBV6-5 with TRBJ2-7; weak D call: TRBD1 (5 bases). Germline V gives CDR1 MNHEY, CDR2 SVGAGI. Trimming took 7 bases from V and 2 from J, leaving 24 bases between them. This CDR3 has 17 amino acids. Here the CDR3 DNA reads TGTGCCAGCAACGTCGTGGCGACGGACCAGGGTGCCTACGAGCAGTACTTC. It encodes CASNVVATDQGAYEQYF.

V is TRBV11-2 and J is TRBJ2-5; 12 bases are shared with TRBD2. Trimming took 5 bases from V and 5 from J; bases not matched to a gene: 3. The CDR3 totals 14 residues. The germline V gene encodes CDR1 SGHAT and CDR2 FQNNGV. The CDR3 bases are TGTGCCAGCAGCACTACTAGCGGGAGGGAGACCCAGTACTTC. Its protein is CASSTTSGRETQYF.

The chain couples TRBV10-3 to TRBJ1-5; D not certain. Germline V lookup: CDR1 ENHRY, CDR2 SYGVKD. V was pared by 6 bases and J by 0 bases, with 15 bases between. This CDR3 region has 16 residues. CDR3: CAISQDRRGSNQPQHF. The DNA of the CDR3 is TGTGCCATCAGCCAAGATAGGCGAGGTAGCAATCAGCCCCAGCATTTT.

The chain combines TRBV24-1 with TRBJ2-3; D may be TRBD1 or TRBD2 (5 bases each). The V end was cut by 5 bases, the J end by 5 bases, with 10 bases between. There are 13 residues in the CDR3. Germline V CDR1 and CDR2: KGHDR, SFDVKD. The CDR3 bases are TGTGCCACCAGTGGTGGGGGTGTAGATACGCAGTATTTT. Translating gives CATSGGGVDTQYF.

At least ten counts were recorded for this clonotype. The V gene is TRBV19, the J gene TRBJ2-5; D remains unclear. V lost 9 bases and J lost 3, with 20 bases in between. CDR3 length: 15 residues. Germline values: CDR1 LNHDA, CDR2 SQIVND (reference sequence). CDR3 in amino acids: CASATVHGVEETQYF. The CDR3 DNA sequence: TGTGCCAGCGCTACCGTCCATGGGGTAGAAGAGACCCAGTACTTC.

V usage is TRBV10-3 and J usage is TRBJ2-5, with D hard to call. Germline V lookup: CDR1 ENHRY, CDR2 SYGVKD. This CDR3 spans 14 amino acids. With 10 bases removed from V and 5 bases from J, the gap between germline ends came to 20 bases. DNA for the CDR3: TGTGCCAGCCGACGCTCCCGGGTCGGGGAGACCCAGTACTTC. Its protein is CASRRSRVGETQYF.

V gene TRBV12-3 or TRBV12-4 combines with J gene TRBJ2-5; D perhaps matches TRBD1 (6 bases). Between the trimmed V and J ends, which lost 6 bases and 5 bases, there was a span of 19 bases. CDR3 length: 15 amino acids. The CDR3 here is CASSQNRVGWETQYF. Here the CDR3 DNA reads TGTGCCAGCAGCCAAAACAGGGTTGGATGGGAGACCCAGTACTTC.

There are many counts of this clonotype. V gene TRBV5-8 combines with J gene TRBJ2-5; D perhaps matches TRBD2 (5 bases). Trimming left V 2 bases short and J 3 bases short, with 8 bases between. The germline CDR1 and CDR2 sequences are SGHTS and YDEGEE. The CDR3 runs 13 residues. Here the CDR3 DNA reads TGTGCCAGCAGCTTACCAGCGGAAGAGACCCAGTACTTC. Amino acid sequence: CASSLPAEETQYF.

This clonotype was picked up many times. The chain employs TRBV14 and TRBJ2-2, with D hard to call. The CDR3 spans 13 residues. Between the trimmed V and J ends, which lost 1 base and 7 bases, there was a span of 7 bases. Germline-derived CDR1 and CDR2 are SGHDN and FVKESK. The CDR3 region is CASSQGFIGELFF. For the CDR3, the DNA is TGTGCCAGCAGCCAAGGGTTTATCGGGGAGCTGTTTTTT.

This clonotype has only one observation. V usage is TRBV29-1 and J usage is TRBJ1-2, with D hard to call. The CDR3 loop spans 10 amino acids. V lost 8 bases to trimming and J lost 6 bases, with 10 bases between them. Germline V gene sequence: CDR1 SQVTM, CDR2 ANQGSEA. CDR3 in DNA: TGCAGCTTAGGGATGGATGGCTACACCTTC. This sequence encodes CSLGMDGYTF.

In this sample, this clonotype turned up many times. The chain combines TRBV20-1 with TRBJ1-1; a possible D gene is TRBD1 (6 bases). V lost 0 bases and J 5 bases, leaving 25 bases between the germline ends. The CDR3 has 18 amino acids. CDR1 is DFQATT, CDR2 SNEGSKA, per germline (reference sequence). For the CDR3, the DNA is TGCAGTGCTAGAGATTTGGCCCTTAGTAACAGGGTAGGGACTGAAGCTTTCTTT. As protein: CSARDLALSNRVGTEAFF.

This clonotype was counted many times. The chain employs TRBV5-1 and TRBJ2-7, with D unclear. The germline gives CDR1 SGHRS, CDR2 YFSETQ. Trimming pared 0 bases from V and 3 bases from J, leaving 10 bases between. The CDR3 runs to 14 residues. As DNA, the CDR3 is TGCGCCAGCAGCTTGGCCTCAGGAAACTACGAGCAGTACTTC. This codes for CASSLASGNYEQYF. Full variable domain (remainder filled in from reference TRBV5-1 and TRBJ2-7): KAGVTQTPRYLIKTRGQQVTLSCSPISGHRSVSWYQQTPGQGLQFLFEYFSETQRNKGNFPGRFSGRQFSNSRSEMNVSTLELGDSALYLCASSLASGNYEQYFGPGTRLTVT.

V is TRBV25-1 and J is TRBJ2-3, with a tentative D call TRBD2 (6 bases). Germline V gives CDR1 MGHDK, CDR2 SYGVNS. The CDR3 contains 16 residues. Trimming took off 7 bases at V and 2 bases at J, with 19 bases between the two ends. The CDR3 region is CASTTGLLDNTDTQYF. The DNA of the CDR3 is TGTGCCAGCACCACGGGACTCCTAGACAACACAGATACGCAGTATTTT.

This clonotype was picked up a small number of times. The V gene is TRBV7-9, the J gene TRBJ2-5, with D perhaps matching TRBD2 (6 bases). Looked up from germline, CDR1 is SEHNR and CDR2 is FQNEAQ (reference sequence). V lost 0 bases and J lost 4, with 12 bases in between. CDR3 length: 15 amino acids. Written as DNA, the CDR3 is TGTGCCAGCAGCTTAGCCCGTGGAGGGTCAGAGACCCAGTACTTC. This codes for CASSLARGGSETQYF.

The CDR3: CAWRERFYGYTF. The CDR3 nucleotides are TGTGCCTGGAGGGAAAGGTTCTATGGCTACACCTTC. The chain employs TRBV30 and TRBJ1-2, with D unclear. Germline values: CDR1 GTSNPN, CDR2 SVGIG (reference sequence). Trimming cost V 3 bases and J 4 bases, with 9 bases left between them. This CDR3 has 12 residues.